This T cell receptor beta chain originates from a study of cytomegalovirus exposure and HLA in healthy donors. Findings and caveats of the study: CMV antigen specificity was confirmed in vitro for a few CMV-associated chains. Only CMV serostatus was available as immune exposure information. In a later analysis, V- and J-gene trimming of beta chains associated with a DCLRE1C missense variant, replicated independently. Presence/absence analyses took donor sequencing depth as roughly uniform.

Points on this clone: Its antigen is still unknown.

The CDR3 is made up of 14 amino acids. V dropped 3 bases and J dropped 6; count of bases not matched to a gene: 5. Per the germline V gene, CDR1 is SGHRS and CDR2 is YFSETQ. Vbeta (60) and Jbeta (13) primers were used in the PCR. Sequencing used immunoSEQ multiplex PCR; TCRdb keeps in-frame clones, though not all of them. The table has over 85,000 clones, around 72% seen once. The chain is built from TRBV5-1 and TRBJ2-7; 11 nucleotides align to TRBD1. Sample: PBMCs. The TCR was taken from a middle-aged man in good health and CMV-seronegative. This chain's CDR3 is CASSWRTGGIEQYF. The CDR3 nucleotides are TGCGCCAGCAGCTGGAGGACAGGGGGCATCGAGCAGTACTTC.